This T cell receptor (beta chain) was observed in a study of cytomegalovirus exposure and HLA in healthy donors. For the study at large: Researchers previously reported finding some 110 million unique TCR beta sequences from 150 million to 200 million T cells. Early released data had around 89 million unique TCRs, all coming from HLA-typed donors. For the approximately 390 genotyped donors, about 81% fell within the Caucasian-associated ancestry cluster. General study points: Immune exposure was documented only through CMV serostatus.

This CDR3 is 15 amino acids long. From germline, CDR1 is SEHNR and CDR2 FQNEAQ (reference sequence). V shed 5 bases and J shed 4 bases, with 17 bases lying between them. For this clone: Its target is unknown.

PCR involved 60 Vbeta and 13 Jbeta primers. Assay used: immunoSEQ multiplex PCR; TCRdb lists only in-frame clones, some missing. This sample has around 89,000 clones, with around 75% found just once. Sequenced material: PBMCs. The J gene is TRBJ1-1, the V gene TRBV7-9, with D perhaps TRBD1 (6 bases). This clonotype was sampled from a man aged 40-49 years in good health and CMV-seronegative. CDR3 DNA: TGTGCCAGCAGCCCAAAGACAGGTGGGGGCACTGAAGCTTTCTTT. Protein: CASSPKTGGGTEAFF. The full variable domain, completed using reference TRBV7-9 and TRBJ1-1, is DTGVSQNPRHKITKRGQNVTFRCDPISEHNRLYWYRQTLGQGPEFLTYFQNEAQLEKSRLLSDRFSAERPKGSFSTLEIQRTEQGDSAMYLCASSPKTGGGTEAFFGQGTRLTVV.